This is a list of T cell receptor beta chains from one sample in a study of cytomegalovirus exposure and HLA in healthy donors. Data came from immunoSEQ multiplex PCR; TCRdb stores just in-frame clones and leaves some out. The data contain under 200,000 clones, more than 65% of them seen just once; the ten biggest clones take up approximately 1.3%. Material for sequencing was PBMCs. These receptors came from a man aged 25 to 45 in good health and CMV-seronegative. The CDR3 runs from the conserved cysteine through the conserved F or W. Fields, in order: J gene, clone size, D gene, V gene, CDR3 DNA, CDR3 protein. A D gene is named only where the DNA matches it firmly. Clone size is given for some rows only: seen once, a few or many times, or a class if the clone is expanded.

J: TRBJ1-5; size: few; D: TRBD1; V: TRBV7-6; DNA: TGTGCCAGCCGAAGGCCAGGGACAGGGGGTCAGCCCCAGCATTTT; CDR3: CASRRPGTGGQPQHF
J: TRBJ2-7; size: -; D: -; V: TRBV6-5; DNA: TGTGCCAGCAGTTACTCCGGGACACCGACCTACGAGCAGTACTTC; CDR3: CASSYSGTPTYEQYF
J: TRBJ1-5; size: -; D: TRBD1; V: TRBV7-2; DNA: TGTGCCAGCAGCCCCCGGACAGGGAGTAATCAGCCCCAGCATTTT; CDR3: CASSPRTGSNQPQHF
J: TRBJ2-6; size: -; D: -; V: TRBV7-8; DNA: TGTGCCAGCAGCTTGTTCGCTGGGGCCAACGTCCTGACTTTC; CDR3: CASSLFAGANVLTF
J: TRBJ1-5; size: -; D: -; V: TRBV2; DNA: TGTGCCAGCACGGCAGGAAATCAGCTCCAGCATTTT; CDR3: CASTAGNQLQHF
J: TRBJ1-2; size: -; D: TRBD1; V: TRBV30; DNA: TGTGCCTGGAGTCAAGGGACAGGGAACTATGGCTACACCTTC; CDR3: CAWSQGTGNYGYTF
J: TRBJ2-2; size: few; D: -; V: TRBV10-3; DNA: TGTGCCGCCGGTGGCACCGGGGAGCTGTTTTTT; CDR3: CAAGGTGELFF
J: TRBJ2-7; size: -; D: TRBD1; V: TRBV27; DNA: TGTGCCAGCAGTTCACAGGGGGCCGGGAGGTACGAGCAGTACTTC; CDR3: CASSSQGAGRYEQYF
J: TRBJ2-3; size: -; D: TRBD2; V: TRBV6-5; DNA: TGTGCCAGCGCACTAGCGGGAGTCTACACAGATACGCAGTATTTT; CDR3: CASALAGVYTDTQYF
J: TRBJ2-2; size: -; D: -; V: TRBV18; DNA: TGTGCCAGCTCACTCTTTGGGCAGAACACCGGGGAGCTGTTTTTT; CDR3: CASSLFGQNTGELFF
J: TRBJ2-7; size: -; D: -; V: TRBV6-1; DNA: TGTGCCAGCAGCTTTAACCGGGACGAGCAGTACTTC; CDR3: CASSFNRDEQYF
J: TRBJ2-7; size: -; D: -; V: TRBV11-2; DNA: TGTGCCAGCAGCCCGTGGAGTGGCTCCTACGAGCAGTACTTC; CDR3: CASSPWSGSYEQYF
J: TRBJ2-1; size: -; D: -; V: TRBV7-9; DNA: TGTGCCAGCAGCTTAGATGTGGGCTTGAATGAGCAGTTCTTC; CDR3: CASSLDVGLNEQFF
J: TRBJ2-7; size: -; D: TRBD1; V: TRBV7-2; DNA: TGTGCCAGCAGCCGCGGGACAGGCTCCTACGAGCAGTACTTC; CDR3: CASSRGTGSYEQYF
J: TRBJ1-4; size: -; D: -; V: TRBV5-1; DNA: TGCGCCAGCAGCCCGGGGGGGTCCCTTAATGAAAAACTGTTTTTT; CDR3: CASSPGGSLNEKLFF
J: TRBJ1-1; size: -; D: -; V: TRBV6-1; DNA: TGTGCCAGCAGTGCGACAGGACGGAACACTGAAGCTTTCTTT; CDR3: CASSATGRNTEAFF
J: TRBJ2-3; size: -; D: -; V: TRBV30; DNA: TGTGCCTGGACTCAGACCGGAGCCACAGATACGCAGTATTTT; CDR3: CAWTQTGATDTQYF
J: TRBJ2-1; size: -; D: TRBD2; V: TRBV4-1; DNA: TGCGCCAGCAACCGCTTAGCGGGAGTTTACAATGAGCAGTTCTTC; CDR3: CASNRLAGVYNEQFF
J: TRBJ1-1; size: -; D: -; V: TRBV5-1; DNA: TGCGCCAGCAGCTTCCTCTCCACAGTGAACACTGAAGCTTTCTTT; CDR3: CASSFLSTVNTEAFF
J: TRBJ2-1; size: few; D: TRBD2; V: TRBV5-1; DNA: TGCGCCAGCAGCTTTGGCGGGGGGGCTCGGAATGAGCAGTTCTTC; CDR3: CASSFGGGARNEQFF
J: TRBJ1-5; size: -; D: -; V: TRBV5-6; DNA: TGTGCCAGCAGCTTGGGCGGCAGTCAGCCCCAGCATTTT; CDR3: CASSLGGSQPQHF
J: TRBJ1-5; size: few; D: -; V: TRBV2; DNA: TGTGCCAGCAGTGAAGACAGGGTACCCCAGCATTTT; CDR3: CASSEDRVPQHF
J: TRBJ2-7; size: few; D: -; V: TRBV5-1; DNA: TGCGCCAGCAGCCGCGGGACGGGCCCTCCCCACGAGCAGTACTTC; CDR3: CASSRGTGPPHEQYF
J: TRBJ1-2; size: -; D: TRBD1; V: TRBV19; DNA: TGTGCCAGTAGTATGGTTGACAGGGGGCTTGGCTACACCTTC; CDR3: CASSMVDRGLGYTF
J: TRBJ1-6; size: -; D: -; V: TRBV28; DNA: TGTGCCAGCAGGCCAGGGCGGTATAATTCACCCCTCCACTTT; CDR3: CASRPGRYNSPLHF
J: TRBJ2-2; size: -; D: -; V: TRBV10-2; DNA: TGCGCCAGCACTTCTGCAACCGGGACCGGGGAGCTGTTTTTT; CDR3: CASTSATGTGELFF
J: TRBJ1-4; size: -; D: -; V: TRBV27; DNA: TGTGCCAGCAGTAGGTGGCAGGGGAATGAAAAACTGTTTTTT; CDR3: CASSRWQGNEKLFF
J: TRBJ1-2; size: few; D: TRBD1; V: TRBV28; DNA: TGTGCCAGCACCCTTTGGACAGGGTATGGCTACACCTTC; CDR3: CASTLWTGYGYTF
J: TRBJ2-7; size: -; D: TRBD1; V: TRBV28; DNA: TGTGCCGCAACCCGAGGGCAGGGGGCTTACGAGCAGTACTTC; CDR3: CAATRGQGAYEQYF
J: TRBJ2-7; size: few; D: -; V: TRBV5-4; DNA: TGTGCCAGCAGCTTGTCCGGTTTTAACTACGAGCAGTACTTC; CDR3: CASSLSGFNYEQYF
J: TRBJ2-1; size: few; D: TRBD2; V: TRBV4-1; DNA: TGCGCCAGCAGACCCGGACTAGCGGGGGGTCAAGAGCAGTTCTTC; CDR3: CASRPGLAGGQEQFF
J: TRBJ2-7; size: few; D: TRBD2; V: TRBV7-2; DNA: TGTGCCAGCAGCTTAGGGACTAGCGGGAGTGGGGAGCAGTACTTC; CDR3: CASSLGTSGSGEQYF
J: TRBJ2-3; size: few; D: -; V: TRBV7-8; DNA: TGTGCCAGCTCTGACCCGGGGGATACGCAGTATTTT; CDR3: CASSDPGDTQYF
J: TRBJ1-1; size: -; D: TRBD1; V: TRBV18; DNA: TGTGCCAGCTCCCGATTAAGGACAGGGGTGAACACTGAAGCTTTCTTT; CDR3: CASSRLRTGVNTEAFF
J: TRBJ2-3; size: -; D: TRBD2; V: TRBV5-6; DNA: TGTGCCAGCAGCTTGGGCCGGGGGGGGGCAGATACGCAGTATTTT; CDR3: CASSLGRGGADTQYF
J: TRBJ1-2; size: -; D: -; V: TRBV29-1; DNA: TGCAGCGTTGAAGGGCCGGGTAACTATGGCTACACCTTC; CDR3: CSVEGPGNYGYTF
J: TRBJ1-3; size: -; D: TRBD1; V: TRBV9; DNA: TGTGCCAGCAGCGCTCACTCCCGGACAGGGGCTGGAAACACCATATATTTT; CDR3: CASSAHSRTGAGNTIYF
J: TRBJ2-7; size: -; D: -; V: TRBV5-1; DNA: TGCGCCAGCAGCTTATTGGCGCGGAAGAACTCCTACGAGCAGTACTTC; CDR3: CASSLLARKNSYEQYF
J: TRBJ2-4; size: -; D: TRBD1; V: TRBV5-1; DNA: TGCGCCAGCAGCTTGGCCTCCCGGACAGGGTATTACTTC; CDR3: CASSLASRTGYYF
J: TRBJ2-7; size: -; D: -; V: TRBV18; DNA: TGTGCCAGCTCACCAGGACATTTTTACGAGCAGTACTTC; CDR3: CASSPGHFYEQYF
J: TRBJ2-1; size: -; D: TRBD1; V: TRBV5-1; DNA: TGCGCCAGCAGCCCGGGACAGGGAGTTTACAATGAGCAGTTCTTC; CDR3: CASSPGQGVYNEQFF
J: TRBJ1-5; size: -; D: -; V: TRBV7-2; DNA: TGTGCCAGCAGCTTAAGGGGGATCAATCAGCCCCAGCATTTT; CDR3: CASSLRGINQPQHF
J: TRBJ2-7; size: -; D: TRBD2; V: TRBV5-1; DNA: TGCGCCAGCAGCGCCGGGACTAGCGGAACCTACGAGCAGTACTTC; CDR3: CASSAGTSGTYEQYF
J: TRBJ1-5; size: -; D: -; V: TRBV2; DNA: TGTGCCATTCAGGACAGAATTAATCAGCCCCAGCATTTT; CDR3: CAIQDRINQPQHF
J: TRBJ2-7; size: -; D: -; V: TRBV28; DNA: TGTGCCAGCAGGTCAGGGGTCACCTACGAGCAGTACTTC; CDR3: CASRSGVTYEQYF
J: TRBJ2-1; size: -; D: TRBD2; V: TRBV5-1; DNA: TGCGCCAGCAGCTTTGGGACTAGCGGGAGGGATTCCTACAATGAGCAGTTCTTC; CDR3: CASSFGTSGRDSYNEQFF
J: TRBJ1-2; size: -; D: -; V: TRBV4-1; DNA: TGCGCCAGCAGCCAAGATGATGCGGGGGGCCGCGCGGCTCATGGCTACACCTTC; CDR3: CASSQDDAGGRAAHGYTF
J: TRBJ2-1; size: -; D: TRBD2; V: TRBV30; DNA: TGTGCCTGGGCGGGTCGGGGGGGGAATGAGCAGTTCTTC; CDR3: CAWAGRGGNEQFF
J: TRBJ2-1; size: -; D: TRBD2; V: TRBV10-3; DNA: TGTGCCATCACAGGAGGCGGGAGATTAAATGAGCAGTTCTTC; CDR3: CAITGGGRLNEQFF
J: TRBJ2-1; size: -; D: -; V: TRBV7-6; DNA: TGTGCCAGCAGGCCAGGTGGTTCAGAAAATGAGCAGTTCTTC; CDR3: CASRPGGSENEQFF
J: TRBJ2-3; size: -; D: -; V: TRBV5-4; DNA: TGTGCCAGCAGCCCGACAGTCAGCACAGATACGCAGTATTTT; CDR3: CASSPTVSTDTQYF
J: TRBJ2-3; size: once; D: TRBD2; V: TRBV5-1; DNA: TGCGCCAGCAGCTTGGCGGGAGGGTTAGATACGCAGTATTTT; CDR3: CASSLAGGLDTQYF
J: TRBJ2-1; size: -; D: -; V: TRBV7-2; DNA: TGTGCCAGCAGCCCCCCCGGTGAGCAGTTCTTC; CDR3: CASSPPGEQFF